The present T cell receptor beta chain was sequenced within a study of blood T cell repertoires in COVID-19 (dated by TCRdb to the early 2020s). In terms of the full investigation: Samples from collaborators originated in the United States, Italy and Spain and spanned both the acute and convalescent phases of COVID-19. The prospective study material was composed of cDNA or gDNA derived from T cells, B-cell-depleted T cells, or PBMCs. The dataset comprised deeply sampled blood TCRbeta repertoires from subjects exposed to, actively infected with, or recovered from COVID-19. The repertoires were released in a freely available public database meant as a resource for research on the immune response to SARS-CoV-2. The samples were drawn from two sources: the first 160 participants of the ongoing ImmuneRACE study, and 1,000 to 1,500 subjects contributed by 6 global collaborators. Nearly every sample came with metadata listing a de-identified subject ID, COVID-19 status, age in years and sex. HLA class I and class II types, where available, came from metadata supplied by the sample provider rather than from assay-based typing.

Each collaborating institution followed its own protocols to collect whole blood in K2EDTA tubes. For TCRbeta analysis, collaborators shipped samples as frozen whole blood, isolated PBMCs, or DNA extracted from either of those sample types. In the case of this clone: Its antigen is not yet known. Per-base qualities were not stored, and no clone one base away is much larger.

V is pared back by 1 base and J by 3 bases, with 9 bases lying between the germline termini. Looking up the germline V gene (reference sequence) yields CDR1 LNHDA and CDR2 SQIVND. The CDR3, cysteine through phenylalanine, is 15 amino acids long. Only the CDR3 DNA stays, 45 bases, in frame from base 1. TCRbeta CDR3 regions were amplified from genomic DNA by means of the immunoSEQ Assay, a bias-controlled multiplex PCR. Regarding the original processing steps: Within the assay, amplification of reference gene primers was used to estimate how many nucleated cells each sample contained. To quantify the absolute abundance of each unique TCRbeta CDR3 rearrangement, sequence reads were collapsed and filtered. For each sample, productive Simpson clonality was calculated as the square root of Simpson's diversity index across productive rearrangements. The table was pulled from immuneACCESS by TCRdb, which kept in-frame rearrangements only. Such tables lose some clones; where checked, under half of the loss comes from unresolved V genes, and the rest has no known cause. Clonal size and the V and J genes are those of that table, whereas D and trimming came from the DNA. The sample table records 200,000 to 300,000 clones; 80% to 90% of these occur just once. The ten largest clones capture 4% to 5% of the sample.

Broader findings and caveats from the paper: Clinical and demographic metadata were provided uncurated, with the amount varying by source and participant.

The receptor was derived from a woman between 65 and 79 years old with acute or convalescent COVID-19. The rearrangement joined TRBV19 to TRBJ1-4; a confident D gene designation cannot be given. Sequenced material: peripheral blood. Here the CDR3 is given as CASSIARFANEKLFF. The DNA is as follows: TGTGCCAGTAGTATAGCGAGGTTCGCTAATGAAAAACTGTTTTTT.